This TCR beta chain was observed in a study of blood T cells in healthy people across ages. It was with a sample-barcoded 5' primer and a J-beta primer mix that a second PCR of roughly 7 to 12 cycles was run. Each cDNA molecule was tagged by a template-switch adaptor with 12 random nucleotides. TCRdb re-derived calls from the 5' RACE reads in MiXCR, one entry per CDR3 protein. The sample carries hundreds of thousands of distinct CDR3 sequences, about 30% recorded once. Each donor gave around 9.3 milliliters of peripheral blood. V was cut by 2 bases and J by 3 bases, with 12 bases left in between. Germline loops: CDR1 SGHRS, CDR2 YFSETQ. The CDR3 is made up of 14 amino acids. This clonotype was found many times.

The chain employs TRBV5-1 and TRBJ2-7; D is unresolved. The sample taken for sequencing was blood. The TCR comes from a woman older than 75 in good health. The CDR3 protein is CASSLSRLVYEQYF. The CDR3 DNA follows: TGCGCCAGCAGCTTATCGAGGCTCGTCTACGAGCAGTACTTC.